Each of the 21 T cell receptor beta chains below was sequenced from the same sample in a study of T cells in Graves' hyperthyroidism and ophthalmopathy. Amplification yielded TCR beta CDR3 regions, with RNA transcripts as the source. The TCR CDR3 first-round RT-PCR relied on the HTBI primer set. TCRdb passed the multiplex PCR reads through MiXCR, listing each CDR3 protein once. The sample gives around 420,000 distinct CDR3 sequences, around 15% of which show up once; 5.3% is in the top ten. The sequencing input was blood. These receptors were taken from a woman aged 18-29 years with Graves' hyperthyroidism.

This clonotype has just one count. V and J are TRBV24-1 and TRBJ2-1; 8 bases align to TRBD2. The length of the CDR3 is 14 residues. The junction had 8 bases not matched to a gene; V was cut back by 7 bases and J by 7 bases. CDR1 is KGHDR, CDR2 SFDVKD, per germline. CDR3 loop: CATREAGEANEQFF. DNA of the CDR3: TGTGCCACCAGGGAAGCGGGAGAAGCGAATGAGCAGTTCTTC.

The chain recombines TRBV9 with TRBJ2-2, with 7 positions matching TRBD2. The CDR3 is 14 amino acids. CDR1 SGDLS and CDR2 YYNGEE come from the germline V gene. The V segment lost 3 bases and the J segment 3 bases; nucleotides outside the gene matches: 2. The CDR3 nucleotides read TGTGCCAGCAGCGGCGGGAGTTACACCGGGGAGCTGTTTTTT. Its protein is CASSGGSYTGELFF.

This clonotype was counted at least ten times. This chain joins TRBV12-3 or TRBV12-4 and TRBJ1-2; D is undetermined. V was pared by 5 bases and J by 1 base, with 14 bases between. The CDR3 consists of 15 residues. The CDR3 sequence: CASSPLPGFNYGYTF. The CDR3 bases are TGTGCCAGCAGTCCCCTGCCAGGTTTTAACTATGGCTACACCTTC.

This clonotype has only a few counts. The rearrangement uses TRBV3-1 and TRBJ2-2; D may be TRBD2 (7 bases). CDR3 length: 16 residues. V gave up 1 base and J gave up 5 bases, with 14 bases separating them. Germline V gene sequence: CDR1 LGHDT, CDR2 YNNKEL (reference sequence). The DNA of the CDR3 is TGTGCCAGCAGCCAAGTCGGAGGGGGGGGAACCGGGGAGCTGTTTTTT. It codes for CASSQVGGGGTGELFF.

On this clonotype itself: Possible read error: a much larger clone is one base away. The chain recombines TRBV5-1 with TRBJ2-7; either TRBD1 or TRBD2 may supply D (5 bases each). Germline V gene sequence: CDR1 SGHRS, CDR2 YFSETQ. The CDR3 is 15 residues long. Trimming removed 1 base from V and 2 bases from J, with 13 bases in between. Written as DNA, the CDR3 is TGCGCCAGCAGCTTGTACGGGGACGCCCCCTACGAGCAGTACTTC. It translates to CASSLYGDAPYEQYF. The entire variable domain, with the rest obtained from reference TRBV5-1 and TRBJ2-7, is as follows: KAGVTQTPRYLIKTRGQQVTLSCSPISGHRSVSWYQQTPGQGLQFLFEYFSETQRNKGNFPGRFSGRQFSNSRSEMNVSTLELGDSALYLCASSLYGDAPYEQYFGPGTRLTVT.

This clonotype was detected many times. The chain joins TRBV29-1 to TRBJ1-4, with D possibly matching TRBD1 (6 bases). This CDR3 has 12 amino acids. From germline, CDR1 is SQVTM and CDR2 ANQGSEA. Trimming stripped 6 bases from V and 10 bases from J, with 15 bases between. The CDR3 region has the DNA TGCAGCGTGAGGGGGGGCGGGGGAAAACTGTTTTTT. Protein sequence: CSVRGGGGKLFF.

This clonotype has at least ten counts. This chain uses TRBV2 with TRBJ2-7; D possibly corresponds to TRBD2 (6 bases). Germline V gives CDR1 SNHLY, CDR2 FYNNEI. Between the trimmed V and J ends, which lost 3 bases and 2 bases, there was a span of 11 bases. The CDR3 contains 14 residues. The CDR3 DNA is TGTGCCAGCAGTGACATCCGGGGGACCTACGAGCAGTACTTC. Amino acids: CASSDIRGTYEQYF.

This clonotype has a count of ten or more. The chain uses TRBV7-2 and TRBJ2-7; a weak D match, TRBD1 (5 bases). CDR3 length: 15 residues. Germline V gives CDR1 SGHTA, CDR2 FQGNSA. The V end was cut by 0 bases, the J end by 4 bases, with 13 bases between. CDR3: CASSLASAGIYEQYF. In nucleotides, the CDR3 is TGTGCCAGCAGCTTAGCTTCGGCAGGGATATACGAGCAGTACTTC.

In its sample, this clonotype was seen many times. The CDR3 loop reads CASSPGDGSGTDTQYF. DNA of the CDR3: TGTGCCAGCAGCCCAGGAGATGGAAGCGGCACAGATACGCAGTATTTT. The chain uses TRBV11-2 and TRBJ2-3, with no clear D. The CDR3 totals 16 residues. The germline V and J ends were trimmed by 5 bases and 1 base, with 16 bases remaining between them. Germline V gives CDR1 SGHAT, CDR2 FQNNGV.

Turning to this clonotype: A much larger clone lies one base from this, so it may be a read error. J is TRBJ1-2 and V is TRBV6-1; weak D call: TRBD1 (5 bases). The germline gives CDR1 MNHNS, CDR2 SASEGT. This CDR3 contains 13 residues. The germline V and J ends were trimmed by 3 bases and 7 bases, with 12 bases remaining between them. The CDR3 DNA sequence: TGTGCCAGCAGTGAGGCGACAGTTGCTGGCTACACCTTC. Its protein is CASSEATVAGYTF.

This clonotype was observed at least ten times. J is TRBJ2-7 and V is TRBV3-1; D is unresolved. V was cut by 0 bases and J by 4 bases, with 7 bases left in between. Germline values: CDR1 LGHDT, CDR2 YNNKEL (reference sequence). The CDR3 length is 13 residues. CDR3 DNA: TGTGCCAGCAGCCAAGACATGGGATACGAGCAGTACTTC. Translating gives CASSQDMGYEQYF.

This clonotype was detected many times. The chain combines TRBV6-2 or TRBV6-3 with TRBJ1-2; 7 nucleotides align to TRBD1. The CDR3 has 15 residues. Germline V CDR1 and CDR2: MNHEY, SVGEGT. The V gene end was trimmed by 0 bases and the J gene end by 1 base; junction bases not matched to a gene: 2. DNA of the CDR3: TGTGCCAGCAGTTACTCGGGGACAGTTAACTATGGCTACACCTTC. It yields the protein CASSYSGTVNYGYTF.

Note on this clonotype: A read error is possible here, since a much larger clone lies one base away. Given the absence of the conserved phenylalanine or tryptophan at the CDR3 end, a read error is likely. The chain is built from TRBV2 and TRBJ1-1, with 8 bases aligning to TRBD1. In germline, CDR1 is SNHLY, CDR2 FYNNEI. CDR3 size: 14 residues. Trimming at V came to 3 bases and at J to 3 bases, leaving 3 bases not matched to a gene. In nucleotides, the CDR3 is TGTGCCAGCAGTGAGGGCAGGGGGCACACTGAAGCTTTCTGT. It translates to CASSEGRGHTEAFC.

This clonotype was counted between two and nine times. The J gene is TRBJ2-3, the V gene TRBV7-2; the D is unclear. V lost 1 base and J 5 bases, leaving 13 bases between the germline ends. The CDR3 totals 15 residues. Germline V lookup: CDR1 SGHTA, CDR2 FQGNSA. The CDR3 spells CASSLELSSRDTQYF. The CDR3 region has the DNA TGTGCCAGCAGCTTAGAACTATCGTCGAGAGATACGCAGTATTTT. The full variable domain, with the rest looked up from reference TRBV7-2 and TRBJ2-3, is GAGVSQSPSNKVTEKGKDVELRCDPISGHTALYWYRQSLGQGLEFLIYFQGNSAPDKSGLPSDRFSAERTGGSVSTLTIQRTQQEDSAVYLCASSLELSSRDTQYFGPGTRLTVL.

This clonotype has a count of ten or more. The chain links TRBV14 to TRBJ2-7, with D possibly matching TRBD1 (5 bases). CDR1 SGHDN and CDR2 FVKESK come from the germline V gene. V shed 4 bases and J shed 4 bases, with 23 bases lying between them. This CDR3 is 17 amino acids long. CDR3 sequence reads: CASSPGVRAQVRYEQYF. The DNA for the CDR3 is TGTGCCAGCAGCCCAGGAGTCCGTGCACAGGTTAGGTACGAGCAGTACTTC.

The chain links TRBV27 to TRBJ2-4; D not certain. The CDR3 totals 14 residues. Germline CDR1 and CDR2: MNHEY and SMNVEV (reference sequence). V dropped 5 bases and J dropped 5 bases, with 13 bases sitting between them. In DNA form, the CDR3 reads TGTGCCAGCAGTCCCCTCCACACCGAAAACATTCAGTACTTC. This encodes CASSPLHTENIQYF.

This clonotype was detected only a few times. The rearrangement links TRBV24-1 to TRBJ1-2; D is uncertain. CDR1 KGHDR and CDR2 SFDVKD come from the germline V gene. The CDR3 extends over 13 amino acids. Trimming took off 1 base at V and 4 bases at J, with 6 bases between the two ends. The CDR3 is CATSDFSGYGYTF. Written as DNA, the CDR3 is TGTGCCACCAGTGATTTCTCAGGCTATGGCTACACCTTC.

There are a few counts of this clonotype. The chain carries TRBV20-1 and TRBJ2-7, with D maybe TRBD1 (5 bases). The CDR3 has 14 residues. The V gene's germline CDR1 is DFQATT and CDR2 SNEGSKA (reference sequence). V was clipped by 1 base and J by 3 bases, with 13 bases between them. The CDR3 is CSARGSTDLYEQYF. In nucleotides, the CDR3 is TGCAGTGCTAGAGGCTCGACAGACCTCTACGAGCAGTACTTC.

This clonotype was counted only a few times. The V call is TRBV20-1, the J call TRBJ1-5; D unresolved. V dropped 3 bases and J dropped 3 bases, with 9 bases sitting between them. The V gene's germline CDR1 is DFQATT and CDR2 SNEGSKA (reference sequence). The CDR3 contains 13 residues. CDR3 coding DNA: TGCAGTGCTAGTTCGGCGTACAATCAGCCCCAGCATTTT. It codes for CSASSAYNQPQHF.

Details on this clonotype: A much larger clonotype is one base distant, so this may be a read error. The chain recombines TRBV15 with TRBJ2-7, with D perhaps TRBD1 (6 bases). Germline loops: CDR1 LNHNV, CDR2 YYDKDF (reference sequence). The CDR3 is 16 residues long. The CDR3 is CTTSRDLKTGSYEQYF. In nucleotides, the CDR3 is TGTACCACCAGCAGAGATCTGAAGACAGGCTCCTACGAGCAGTACTTC.

This clonotype was picked up many times. As DNA, the CDR3 is TGTGCCAGCAGTCCGGGCCTGGGGGCGAGCGAGCAGTACTTC. This sequence encodes CASSPGLGASEQYF. The V and J genes are TRBV6-1 and TRBJ2-7, with D possibly matching TRBD1 (6 bases). The CDR3 consists of 14 residues. CDR1 and CDR2 (germline): MNHNS, SASEGT. V lost 5 bases to trimming and J lost 6 bases, with 17 bases between them.